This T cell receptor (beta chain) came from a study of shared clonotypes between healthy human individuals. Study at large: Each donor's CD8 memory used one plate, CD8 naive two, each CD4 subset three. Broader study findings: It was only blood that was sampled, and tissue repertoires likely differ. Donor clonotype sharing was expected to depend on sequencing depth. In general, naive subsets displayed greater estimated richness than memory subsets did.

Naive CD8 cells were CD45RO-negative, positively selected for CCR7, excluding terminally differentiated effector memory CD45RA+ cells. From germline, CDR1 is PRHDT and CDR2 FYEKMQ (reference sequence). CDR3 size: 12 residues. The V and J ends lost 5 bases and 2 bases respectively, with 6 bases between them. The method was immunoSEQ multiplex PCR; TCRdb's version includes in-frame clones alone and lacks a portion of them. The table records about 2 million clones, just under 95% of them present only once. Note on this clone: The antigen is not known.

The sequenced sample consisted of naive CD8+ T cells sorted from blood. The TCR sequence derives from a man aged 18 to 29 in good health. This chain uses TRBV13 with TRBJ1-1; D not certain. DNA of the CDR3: TGTGCCAGCAGCCGCCTCAACACTGAAGCTTTCTTT. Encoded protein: CASSRLNTEAFF.